This TCR beta chain was obtained from a study of T-cell reconstitution after alpha-beta-depleted transplantation in children. Per the germline V gene, CDR1 is SGHAT and CDR2 is FQNNGV. This CDR3 contains 16 residues. Trimming at V came to 3 bases and at J to 4 bases, leaving 11 bases not matched to a gene. Study results and limitations: Diversity and T-cell counts at one year after transplant derived mostly from new T cells.

Molecular barcoding with unique molecular identifiers was used for the TCRbeta library. TCRdb analysed the PCR reads with MiXCR anew, one entry per CDR3 protein. The profile shows about 470,000 distinct CDR3 sequences, roughly 44% of them singletons. This clonotype was recorded a few times. The antigen remains undetermined. The sequencing here drew on PBMCs, taken before TCRalphabeta/CD19-depleted stem cell transplant. The receptor was isolated from a girl aged 2 to 9 with aplastic anemia, due to receive a stem cell transplant. The chain uses TRBV11-2 and TRBJ1-1; 7 nucleotides align to TRBD1. This chain's CDR3 is CASSLSGTALITEAFF. The CDR3 nucleotides read TGTGCCAGCAGCTTGTCCGGGACAGCCTTGATCACTGAAGCTTTCTTT. The whole variable domain, remainder taken from reference TRBV11-2 and TRBJ1-1, is EAGVAQSPRYKIIEKRQSVAFWCNPISGHATLYWYQQILGQGPKLLIQFQNNGVVDDSQLPKDRFSAERLKGVDSTLKIQPAKLEDSAVYLCASSLSGTALITEAFFGQGTRLTVV.